In its sample, the clone carrying this T cell receptor (beta chain) was seen a few times. This entry belongs to a study of tumor and adjacent non-tumor tissue in lung cancer. Study at large: Around 4.2 million productive TCRbeta reads were obtained per sample on average.

Three rounds of nested PCR, following a modified ARM-PCR protocol, produced the TCRbeta library. TCRdb reprocessed the multiplex PCR reads with MiXCR, giving one entry per CDR3 protein. The sample consists of over 110,000 distinct CDR3 sequences, approximately 66% of them appearing once. The V end was cut by 3 bases, the J end by 2 bases, with 15 bases between. The length of the CDR3 is 16 residues. CDR1 is SGHRS and CDR2 is YFSETQ in the germline V gene. No cell sorting was done before RNA was extracted from the tissue. The V gene is TRBV5-1, the J gene TRBJ2-1; possibly TRBD2 for D (6 bases). The clonotype comes from a man aged 60-69 years with small cell lung cancer. The sample was lung tumor tissue. The CDR3 loop reads CASSSSTSGAYNEQFF. The CDR3 DNA reads TGCGCCAGCAGCTCGTCGACTAGTGGCGCCTACAATGAGCAGTTCTTC. Complete variable domain (other parts from reference TRBV5-1 and TRBJ2-1): KAGVTQTPRYLIKTRGQQVTLSCSPISGHRSVSWYQQTPGQGLQFLFEYFSETQRNKGNFPGRFSGRQFSNSRSEMNVSTLELGDSALYLCASSSSTSGAYNEQFFGPGTRLTVL.